This T cell receptor beta chain was profiled in a study of cytomegalovirus exposure and HLA in healthy donors. PCR amplification relied on 60 Vbeta primers (plus 13 Jbeta primers). The table came from immunoSEQ multiplex PCR; TCRdb's copy has only in-frame clones and leaves some out. This sample has under 150,000 clones; less than 65% occur once, and the top ten carry approximately 9.1%. The sequence came from a man aged 35-49 years in good health and CMV-seropositive. The sequenced sample was PBMCs.

The DNA of the CDR3 is TGTGCCAGCAGTAATAGCGGGGGTTCCTACAATGAGCAGTTCTTC. It is translated as CASSNSGGSYNEQFF. The rearrangement joins TRBV6-5 to TRBJ2-1, with 9 positions matching TRBD2. CDR1 MNHEY and CDR2 SVGAGI come from the germline V gene. After removal of 5 bases from V and 1 base from J, the junction contained 3 bases not matched to a gene. This CDR3 has 15 amino acids.